This TCR beta chain was captured by sequencing in a study of patients and donors after allogeneic stem cell transplantation. TCRdb called the RT-PCR reads again in MiXCR, with one record for every CDR3 protein. Altogether approximately 430,000 distinct CDR3 sequences are present, more than 15% being singletons, with the ten largest covering 7% to 7.5%. The source is a human donor who was either an allogeneic HSCT recipient or a stem cell or donor lymphocyte infusion donor (not recorded which). It is not recorded whose cells these are; they may come from a transplant donor. The sequenced sample consisted of blood, either unsorted or a sorted T cell fraction (not recorded which).

The DNA of the CDR3 is TGCAGTGCTAGACGAACTAGCGGGGGGAACTCCTACGAGCAGTACTTC. It yields the protein CSARRTSGGNSYEQYF. The chain recombines TRBV20-1 with TRBJ2-7, with 12 bases matching TRBD2. Germline V CDR1 and CDR2: DFQATT, SNEGSKA (reference sequence). The CDR3 runs to 16 residues. The junction had 5 bases not matched to a gene; V was cut back by 2 bases and J by 0 bases.